This TCR beta chain was captured in a study of blood T cell repertoires in COVID-19. Across the whole study: T cells, B-cell-depleted T cells, or PBMCs provided the cDNA or gDNA that served as material.

Some clones are missing from TCRdb's copy, which holds only in-frame ones; the method was immunoSEQ multiplex PCR. The sample carries about 380,000 clones, more than 75% recorded once. The CDR3 runs 15 residues. CDR1 and CDR2 from the germline V gene are MNHNS and SASEGT. With 4 bases clipped from V and 3 bases from J, the junction kept 5 bases outside the gene matches. Enrolled through a virtual design, the participants were between roughly 18 and 90 years of age and came from fewer than 30 US areas. The receptor comes from a woman younger than 30 who had recovered from COVID-19. Source material: PBMCs or T cells enriched from blood (not recorded which). The chain couples TRBV6-1 to TRBJ1-1, with 10 bases that match TRBD1. The CDR3 region is CASSAAGTGDTEAFF. The CDR3 bases are TGTGCCAGCAGTGCAGCCGGGACAGGGGACACTGAAGCTTTCTTT.